A selection of T cell receptor beta chains follows, all from one sample in a study of CD8+ T cells in alopecia areata. TCRdb's table, derived via immunoSEQ multiplex PCR, lists solely in-frame clones and lacks some. Of over 150,000 clones listed, roughly three fifths were seen once; the top ten hold roughly 0.67%. The sequences come from CD4+ T cells sorted from blood, collected at week 4, from a patient treated with tofacitinib. The receptors here all came from a human donor with alopecia areata. CDR3s include the opening cysteine and the closing phenylalanine or tryptophan. Each record gives: CDR3 protein, V gene.

CDR3: CSVREQRNTEAFF
V: TRBV29-1

CDR3: CASSNDSGTGLLGSYEQYF
V: TRBV21-1

CDR3: CASKPRERTDTQYF
V: TRBV2

CDR3: CASSGTIDRGAEQFF
V: TRBV5-4

CDR3: CAISAGTGRYEQYF
V: TRBV10-3

CDR3: CASSQAGLYGYTF
V: TRBV4-3

CDR3: CASSLGRTSVYNEQFF
V: TRBV5-6

CDR3: CAWARDRGMDEQYF
V: TRBV30

CDR3: CASSSLGQVAYEQYF
V: TRBV27

CDR3: CASSLEGTGFSYNEQFF
V: TRBV5-1

CDR3: CASSLKPTSTGELFF
V: TRBV27

CDR3: CASSLGHVNTGELFF
V: TRBV7-2

CDR3: CASSSDRAFNQPQHF
V: TRBV7-6

CDR3: CSVAGTSSYEQYF
V: TRBV29-1

CDR3: CASSVGLGEQYF
V: TRBV9

CDR3: CASSPGGPQHF
V: TRBV7-2

CDR3: CASSLAVRGVANTGELFF
V: TRBV5-1

CDR3: CASSPMTGGETQYF
V: TRBV7-2